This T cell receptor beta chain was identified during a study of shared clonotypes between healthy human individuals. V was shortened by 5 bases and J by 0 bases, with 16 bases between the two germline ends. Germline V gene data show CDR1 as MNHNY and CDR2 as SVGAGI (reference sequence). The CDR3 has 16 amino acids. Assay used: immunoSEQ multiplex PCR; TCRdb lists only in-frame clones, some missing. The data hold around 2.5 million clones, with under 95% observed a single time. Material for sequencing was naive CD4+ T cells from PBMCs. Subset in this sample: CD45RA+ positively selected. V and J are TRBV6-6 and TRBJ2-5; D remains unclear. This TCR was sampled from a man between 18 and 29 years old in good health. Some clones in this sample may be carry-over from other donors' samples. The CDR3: CASSPWTRAYQETQYF. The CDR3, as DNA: TGTGCCAGCAGTCCGTGGACCCGCGCGTACCAAGAGACCCAGTACTTC.